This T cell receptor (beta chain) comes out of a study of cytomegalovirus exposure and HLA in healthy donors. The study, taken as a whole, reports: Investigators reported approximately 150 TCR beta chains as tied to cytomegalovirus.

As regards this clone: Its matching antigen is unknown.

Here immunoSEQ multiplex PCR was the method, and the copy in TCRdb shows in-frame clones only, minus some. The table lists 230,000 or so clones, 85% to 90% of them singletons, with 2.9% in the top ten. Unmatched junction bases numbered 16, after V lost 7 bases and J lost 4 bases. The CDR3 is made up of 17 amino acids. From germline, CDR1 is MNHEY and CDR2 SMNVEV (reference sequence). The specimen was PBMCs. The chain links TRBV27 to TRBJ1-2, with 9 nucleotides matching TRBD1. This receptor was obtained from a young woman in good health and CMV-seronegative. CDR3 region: CASNQPTLGQGIYGYTF. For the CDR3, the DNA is TGTGCCAGCAACCAGCCTACTCTTGGACAGGGGATCTATGGCTACACCTTC.